This record covers a single TCR beta chain. Assay: immunoSEQ multiplex PCR; the TCRdb copy retains only in-frame clones and omits some. The sample consists of roughly 180,000 clones, 90% to 95% of them appearing once. The sample originates from a study of control samples from healthy donors and cancer patients. This CDR3 has 16 residues. The junction had 3 bases not matched to a gene; V was cut back by 0 bases and J by 4 bases. Germline loops: CDR1 MNHNY, CDR2 SVGAGI (reference sequence). The J gene is TRBJ2-1, the V gene TRBV6-6; 10 nucleotides match TRBD2. This TCR was sampled from a woman aged 18-29 years in good health. Sequencing input: blood. As DNA, the CDR3 is TGTGCCAGCAGTTACTCCCCTAGCGGGGGTTACAATGAGCAGTTCTTC. Protein product: CASSYSPSGGYNEQFF.